The 23 T cell receptor beta chains given below trace back to one sample, sequenced in a study of CD8 T cells in Susac syndrome (dated 2019 in TCRdb). The method behind the library was the immunoSEQ multiplex PCR assay. RNA was extracted using the RNeasy kit, and about 0.45 to 1 ug of the RNA was reverse transcribed with random hexamers. TCRdb reprocessing: public reads trimmed at Q25 with fastp, clones called with MiXCR, in-frame beta chains kept. For every CDR3 protein sequence, its rows merge into one entry that carries the most common genes and DNA. For this sample there are some 200,000 distinct CDR3 sequences; almost 96% appear just once. Jointly, the top ten make up 0.09% to 0.1% of the sample. Sequences were obtained from CD4+ T cells from PBMCs. The receptor source for this set is a human donor with Susac syndrome.

The V call is TRBV5-1, the J call TRBJ1-4; TRBD1 agrees at 9 bases. The CDR3 consists of 17 residues. CDR1 SGHRS and CDR2 YFSETQ come from the germline V gene. V dropped 0 bases and J dropped 2; count of bases not matched to a gene: 5. The CDR3 DNA follows: TGCGCCAGCAGCTTGGTGGGACAGGGATGGACTAATGAAAAACTGTTTTTT. It specifies CASSLVGQGWTNEKLFF.

V and J are TRBV3-1 and TRBJ1-6; D not certain. This CDR3 has 16 residues. Germline-derived CDR1 and CDR2 are LGHDT and YNNKEL (reference sequence). The V and J ends lost 3 bases and 8 bases respectively, with 17 bases between them. The CDR3 sequence: CASSQSSGLHYSPLHF. The CDR3 DNA reads TGTGCCAGCAGCCAGAGTTCAGGACTGCATTATTCACCCCTCCACTTT.

The J gene is TRBJ2-7, the V gene TRBV6-1; TRBD2 matches 9 bases. Per germline, CDR1 MNHNS and CDR2 SASEGT. The CDR3 covers 16 residues. V lost 0 bases, J lost 3 bases, and 6 bases stayed unmatched. CDR3 DNA sequence: TGTGCCAGCAGTGAAGCTGGCGGGGGGGCCGGCTACGAGCAGTACTTC. This gives the protein CASSEAGGGAGYEQYF.

The CDR3 nucleotides are TGTGCCAGCAACCTCCGGACCCAGGATACGCAGTATTTT. Protein sequence: CASNLRTQDTQYF. The chain links TRBV2 to TRBJ2-3; D call uncertain. Per germline, CDR1 SNHLY and CDR2 FYNNEI. The CDR3 runs to 13 residues. Trimming took off 7 bases at V and 6 bases at J, with 14 bases between the two ends.

The chain has TRBV28 and TRBJ1-1; no clear D. Germline V lookup: CDR1 MDHEN, CDR2 SYDVKM. The CDR3 length is 16 residues. V lost 3 bases and J 3 bases, leaving 17 bases between the germline ends. The chain's CDR3 is CASSLTLIGRDTEAFF. The CDR3 DNA is TGTGCCAGCAGTTTGACCCTCATCGGGCGCGACACTGAAGCTTTCTTT.

The chain combines TRBV29-1 with TRBJ2-1, with a possible D match to TRBD2 (6 bases). The CDR3 is 12 residues long. Trimming took 3 bases from V and 7 from J, leaving 10 bases between them. The V gene's germline CDR1 is SQVTM and CDR2 ANQGSEA. The CDR3 DNA reads as TGCAGCGTTGAGGAGGCGGGGAATGAGCAGTTCTTC. The encoded protein is CSVEEAGNEQFF.

CDR3 in amino acids: CASSTSGTGSNQPQHF. The DNA for the CDR3 is TGTGCCAGCAGTACGTCAGGGACGGGTTCTAATCAGCCCCAGCATTTT. The V call is TRBV12-3 or TRBV12-4, the J call TRBJ1-5, with a possible D match to TRBD1 (5 bases). The CDR3 runs to 16 residues. Trimming stripped 5 bases from V and 4 bases from J, with 18 bases between.

The chain links TRBV7-9 to TRBJ2-3; the match to TRBD2 covers 9 bases. The V segment lost 5 bases and the J segment 6 bases; nucleotides outside the gene matches: 6. Germline V gene data show CDR1 as SEHNR and CDR2 as FQNEAQ (reference sequence). The CDR3 runs to 14 residues. The CDR3 DNA reads TGTGCCAGCAGCAGTAGCGGGAGAGGGGATACGCAGTATTTT. Protein product: CASSSSGRGDTQYF.

V is TRBV3-1 and J is TRBJ1-2; D might be TRBD1 (6 bases). V lost 3 bases to trimming and J lost 4 bases, with 15 bases between them. CDR3 length equals 15 residues. Germline V gene data show CDR1 as LGHDT and CDR2 as YNNKEL (reference sequence). In nucleotides, the CDR3 is TGTGCCAGCAGCCACGTACCGGACAGAGGCTATGGCTACACCTTC. This sequence encodes CASSHVPDRGYGYTF.

The chain joins TRBV29-1 to TRBJ1-1; D unresolved. Germline loops: CDR1 SQVTM, CDR2 ANQGSEA. Trimming removed 4 bases from V and 0 bases from J, with 12 bases in between. This CDR3 comprises 14 residues. The CDR3 DNA follows: TGCAGCGTTGCCAGGCCAGAAGTGAACACTGAAGCTTTCTTT. Translated, it gives CSVARPEVNTEAFF.

The genes are TRBV20-1 and TRBJ2-7, with TRBD1 matching over 7 bases. The CDR3 extends over 13 amino acids. CDR1 DFQATT and CDR2 SNEGSKA come from the germline V gene (reference sequence). The CDR3 here is CSAPGDRTYEQYF. The CDR3, as DNA: TGCAGCGCCCCTGGGGACAGAACCTACGAGCAGTACTTC.

The rearrangement uses TRBV18 and TRBJ2-4, with unresolved D. The CDR3 is 15 residues long. Germline V CDR1 and CDR2: KGHSH, LQKENI. V lost 1 base and J 1 base, leaving 8 bases between the germline ends. The CDR3 coding sequence is TGTGCCAGCTCACCACTGTCAGCCGCCAAAAACATTCAGTACTTC. Translation gives CASSPLSAAKNIQYF.

This sequence joins TRBV12-3 or TRBV12-4 and TRBJ2-3, with D possibly TRBD2 on 5 matching bases. The CDR3 has 12 residues. Trimming left V 2 bases short and J 10 bases short, with 10 bases between. CDR3 sequence reads: CASSLHRGAQYF. CDR3 bases: TGTGCCAGCAGTTTACACCGGGGAGCGCAGTATTTT.

V and J are TRBV15 and TRBJ1-4, with D possibly TRBD1 on 6 matching bases. The CDR3 sequence is 16 residues long. CDR1 LNHNV and CDR2 YYDKDF come from the germline V gene (reference sequence). Deletions cut 1 base from V and 10 bases from J, with 19 bases between. The CDR3 reads CATSRGEGTLHGKLFF. DNA for the CDR3: TGTGCCACCAGCAGAGGGGAGGGGACACTACATGGAAAACTGTTTTTT.

V and J are TRBV7-8 and TRBJ1-2; a weak D match, TRBD1 (5 bases). This CDR3 has 15 residues. Germline V gives CDR1 SGHVS, CDR2 FQNEAQ. The germline V and J ends were trimmed by 2 bases and 5 bases, with 15 bases remaining between them. The DNA of the CDR3 is TGTGCCAGCAGCTTATCAGGGACTGATGATTATGGCTACACCTTC. Its translation: CASSLSGTDDYGYTF.

This chain links TRBV12-3 or TRBV12-4 with TRBJ2-1; D call uncertain. The CDR3 sequence is 15 residues long. Between the trimmed V and J ends, which lost 4 bases and 4 bases, there was a span of 14 bases. CDR3 coding DNA: TGTGCCAGCAGTTCCCGGACCGTGGGATACAATGAGCAGTTCTTC. This encodes CASSSRTVGYNEQFF.

This chain connects TRBV9 to TRBJ2-7; TRBD1 matches at 10 bases. J was trimmed by 3 bases and V by 0 bases; bases with no gene match: 3. The V gene's germline CDR1 is SGDLS and CDR2 YYNGEE. The CDR3 has 15 residues. DNA for the CDR3: TGTGCCAGCAGCGTAGGGACAGGGGGAGACTACGAGCAGTACTTC. It encodes CASSVGTGGDYEQYF.

The chain employs TRBV6-1 and TRBJ2-5, with 7 bases fitting TRBD2. The CDR3 has 14 residues. Germline CDR1 reads MNHNS; CDR2 reads SASEGT. Trimming took 8 bases from V and 5 from J; bases not matched to a gene: 11. The CDR3 protein is CASSSGSALETQYF. In DNA, the CDR3 is TGTGCCAGCTCTAGCGGATCGGCTTTGGAGACCCAGTACTTC.

The chain couples TRBV12-3 or TRBV12-4 to TRBJ2-3; D is uncertain. The V end lost 6 bases, the J end lost 0 bases, and 7 bases lay between the germline ends. This CDR3 region has 13 residues. CDR3 coding DNA: TGTGCCAGCAGCGGTCCCAGCACAGATACGCAGTATTTT. Its translation: CASSGPSTDTQYF.

This chain uses TRBV4-3 with TRBJ2-2, with D perhaps matching TRBD2 (6 bases). The germline gives CDR1 LGHNA, CDR2 YSLEER. V dropped 4 bases and J dropped 4 bases, with 19 bases sitting between them. The CDR3 consists of 17 residues. The CDR3 loop is CASSRGGDRRGTGELFF. The CDR3 DNA sequence: TGCGCCAGCAGCCGAGGCGGGGACCGTCGTGGCACCGGGGAGCTGTTTTTT.

The rearrangement uses TRBV10-3 and TRBJ2-3; D unclear. Germline lookup yields CDR1 ENHRY and CDR2 SYGVKD. V lost 4 bases and J 4 bases, leaving 9 bases between the germline ends. This CDR3 has 13 residues. As DNA, the CDR3 is TGTGCCATCAGTGGAGTAGACGCAGATACGCAGTATTTT. Encoded protein: CAISGVDADTQYF.

The rearrangement links TRBV30 to TRBJ1-5; D call uncertain. The germline gives CDR1 GTSNPN, CDR2 SVGIG (reference sequence). The V end lost 3 bases, the J end lost 1 base, and 7 bases lay between the germline ends. The CDR3 totals 13 residues. The CDR3 region has the DNA TGTGCCTGGAGAGGTATAAGCAATCAGCCCCAGCATTTT. Its protein is CAWRGISNQPQHF.

This chain uses TRBV6-2 or TRBV6-3 with TRBJ1-6; no clear D. Looked up from germline, CDR1 is MNHEY and CDR2 is SVGEGT. Trimming removed 6 bases at V and 7 bases at J, with 4 bases between. CDR3 length: 11 residues. Here the CDR3 reads CASRRNSPLHF. CDR3 in DNA: TGTGCCAGCAGGCGAAATTCACCCCTCCACTTT.